This T cell receptor beta chain was sequenced during a study of CXCR3-negative and CXCR3-positive naive CD8 T cells. The overall study: The study obtained some 150 million TRB reads, about 1.5 +/- 0.3 million per library. Study observations and caveats: Cryopreserved cells partially lost CXCR3 expression, and fresh PBMCs were used in most assays.

All TRB cDNA libraries came from 5' RACE performed with UMI labels. TCRdb reprocessed the 5' RACE reads and stores each CDR3 protein as one record, lacking DNA. The repertoire shows under 85,000 distinct CDR3 sequences; the top ten hold roughly 1.6%. Germline V lookup: CDR1 SQVTM, CDR2 ANQGSEA. CDR3 length: 15 amino acids. Sorts performed in triplicate captured more than 250,000 cells each from every CD8+ T cell subset. The CD45RO-CCR7+CD27+CD95- phenotype denoted naive CD8+ T cells. With respect to this clonotype: Its antigen is not identified.

This TCR was recovered from a human donor in good health. Some clones in this sample may be carry-over from other donors' samples. The chain couples TRBV29-1 to TRBJ2-1. The sample taken for sequencing was naive CXCR3- CD8+ T cells from blood. Subset here: CD45RO-CCR7+CD27+CD95- naive CD8+ T cells lacking CXCR3 (TNR3-). The CDR3 protein is CSVLGVSSSYNEQFF.